This TCR beta chain was sequenced during a study of CD8 T cells in ankylosing spondylitis (dated by TCRdb to the late 2010s). Broadly, across the study: T cell receptor beta repertoires were profiled in healthy donors and ankylosing spondylitis patients so that disease-linked TCR variants could be found. The whole study cohort included over a hundred healthy donors and some 27 ankylosing spondylitis patients. Samples of peripheral blood were taken, and for ankylosing spondylitis patients, synovial fluid was collected as well.

Study-wide findings and limitations: Blood from ankylosing spondylitis patients appeared to be characterized by a TCR beta motif made up of about 8 highly homologous amino acid variants. The disease-linked clones showed a CD8+ phenotype and occurred at relatively low frequencies in peripheral blood. According to the report, matched synovial fluid samples from ankylosing spondylitis patients were significantly enriched for the disease-linked clones. Some motif variants had previously been reported in the synovial fluid and blood of reactive arthritis patients, which suggests shared mechanisms of disease initiation.

The listed sequencing device is Illumina HiSeq 2500. TCR beta libraries were prepared by quantitative 5'-RACE with molecular barcodes. Under the source paper's analysis protocol: Disease-linked TCR variants were identified with a new computational method built on a probabilistic model of VDJ rearrangement. The public reads were run again by TCRdb, first through fastp at Q25 and then through MiXCR, and only productive beta chains were kept. Duplicate CDR3 protein sequences are folded into a single record with the most common DNA and genes. TCRdb's processing, not the authors', yielded these V and J calls. Here the sample has more than 300,000 distinct CDR3 sequences; approximately 8.2% occur a single time. The leading ten clones occupy approximately 15% of the sample. This clonotype was found a few times. Its recognized antigen is unknown. No base quality values were provided; no much bigger clone lies one nucleotide off.

For this chain, trimming is 6 bases at the V end and 3 bases at the J end, and the number of junction bases without a gene match is 7. The CDR3 measures 16 amino acids from cysteine to phenylalanine. The DNA shown is the 48-base CDR3, in frame from base 1. The germline V gene (reference sequence) specifies LGHDT as CDR1 and YNNKEL as CDR2. This TCR derives from a male donor with ankylosing spondylitis. Source material: blood, either unsorted or a sorted T cell fraction (not recorded which). Recombination connected TRBV3-1 to TRBJ2-1; the junction holds 11 bases that match TRBD2. The sequenced DNA: TGTGCCAGCAGTCTAACGACTAGCGGGATCTACAATGAGCAGTTCTTC. This yields the protein CASSLTTSGIYNEQFF.